This T cell receptor beta chain was profiled in a study of identical twins. Findings and limits, study-wide: Out-of-frame beta chain sequences displayed weaker excess sharing between twins.

This CDR3 is 14 amino acids long. V lost 6 bases and J lost 4, with 15 bases in between. TCRdb re-derived calls from the 5' RACE reads in MiXCR, one entry per CDR3 protein. The sample includes hundreds of thousands of distinct CDR3 sequences, 15% to 20% of them seen just once. Comments on this clonotype: Antigen unknown.

The data were also submitted as part of a second study, on T cells expressing NK-cell markers. That paper notes: What remained unclear was the HCMV specificity of expanded NKG2C+ T cell clones.

V usage is TRBV12-3 or TRBV12-4 and J usage is TRBJ1-1, with D perhaps TRBD1 (5 bases). Sequences were obtained from PBMCs. The TCR sequence derives from a woman under 30 in good health. This CDR3 reads CASSRGTRGTEAFF. CDR3 coding DNA: TGTGCCAGCAGCCGGGGGACCCGGGGCACTGAAGCTTTCTTT.